This TCR beta chain was found in a study of T cells after yellow fever vaccination. TCRdb called the 5' RACE reads again in MiXCR, with one record for every CDR3 protein. The sample consists of 250,000 to 300,000 distinct CDR3 sequences, roughly 13% of them appearing once. The CDR3 covers 15 residues. Trimming removed 3 bases at V and 0 bases at J, with 9 bases between. The sample holds many counts of this clonotype. Material: CD4+ T cells sorted from PBMCs, obtained 45 days after the yellow fever booster vaccination. V usage is TRBV12-3 or TRBV12-4 and J usage is TRBJ2-1; TRBD1 or TRBD2 may be the D gene (5 bases each). This clonotype originated in a man aged 25 to 40 who received the YFV17D yellow fever vaccine. For the CDR3, the DNA is TGTGCCAGCAGTTTTCCCGGGACCTCCTACAATGAGCAGTTCTTC. This codes for CASSFPGTSYNEQFF.